This entry lists 16 T cell receptor beta chains sequenced from one sample in a study of cytomegalovirus exposure and HLA in healthy donors. PCR employed 60 Vbeta and 13 Jbeta primers. Profiling relied on immunoSEQ multiplex PCR, and the TCRdb table lists in-frame clones only, not all of them. This table holds tens of thousands of clones, around 80% found once. Sequences were obtained from PBMCs. The receptors here all came from a man in his forties or fifties in good health and CMV-seronegative.

In nucleotides, the CDR3 is TGTGCCAGCAGCTTAATGGGGGCGACTAATCAGCCCCAGCATTTT. Its protein is CASSLMGATNQPQHF. The J gene is TRBJ1-5, the V gene TRBV7-9; D might be TRBD1 (6 bases). The CDR3 sequence is 15 residues long. V dropped 2 bases and J dropped 4 bases, with 12 bases sitting between them. Germline CDR1 reads SEHNR; CDR2 reads FQNEAQ (reference sequence).

The V gene is TRBV5-1, the J gene TRBJ1-6; D gene ambiguous. V was pared by 0 bases and J by 1 base, with 17 bases between. The CDR3 contains 19 residues. Per the germline V gene, CDR1 is SGHRS and CDR2 is YFSETQ. For the CDR3, the DNA is TGCGCCAGCAGCTTGGCCCCAACGGGTGACGCATCCTATAATTCACCCCTCCACTTT. It codes for CASSLAPTGDASYNSPLHF. The variable domain in full, with the rest retrieved from reference TRBV5-1 and TRBJ1-6, is KAGVTQTPRYLIKTRGQQVTLSCSPISGHRSVSWYQQTPGQGLQFLFEYFSETQRNKGNFPGRFSGRQFSNSRSEMNVSTLELGDSALYLCASSLAPTGDASYNSPLHFGNGTRLTVT.

The gene calls are TRBV5-1 and TRBJ2-1; D remains unclear. CDR1 is SGHRS and CDR2 is YFSETQ in the germline V gene. Deletions cut 3 bases from V and 0 bases from J, with 7 bases between. The CDR3 consists of 14 residues. The CDR3 nucleotides are TGCGCCAGCAGCTCGACAATCTCCTACAATGAGCAGTTCTTC. Residues: CASSSTISYNEQFF.

This chain uses TRBV11-2 with TRBJ2-7; D is unclear. The germline V gene encodes CDR1 SGHAT and CDR2 FQNNGV. Trimming removed 3 bases from V and 6 bases from J, with 9 bases in between. The CDR3 contains 12 residues. CDR3: CASSFQIGEQYF. In nucleotides, the CDR3 is TGTGCCAGCAGCTTTCAAATCGGCGAGCAGTACTTC.

The chain recombines TRBV7-2 with TRBJ2-3; 7 bases map to TRBD1. J lost 6 bases, V lost 0 bases, and 0 bases had no gene match. The CDR3 contains 13 residues. CDR1 and CDR2 (germline): SGHTA, FQGNSA. CDR3: CASSLARGDTQYF. For the CDR3, the DNA is TGTGCCAGCAGCTTAGCCAGGGGGGATACGCAGTATTTT.

The CDR3 DNA follows: TGTGCCAGCAGTTTCTTGGGGGGTCCCACCGGGGAGCTGTTTTTT. This codes for CASSFLGGPTGELFF. The chain combines TRBV6-5 with TRBJ2-2, with D maybe TRBD2 (6 bases). The CDR3 has 15 residues. Germline loops: CDR1 MNHEY, CDR2 SVGAGI. V was trimmed by 4 bases and J by 4 bases, leaving 13 bases between them.

V usage is TRBV12-5 and J usage is TRBJ1-1; 8 bases agree with TRBD1. CDR1 and CDR2 (germline): LGHNT, FRNRAP. The trim removed 6 bases at V and 0 bases at J, leaving 9 bases unmatched. CDR3 length: 16 amino acids. CDR3 DNA: TGTGCTAGTGGAAAACGGACAGGGAGTTTGAACACTGAAGCTTTCTTT. This gives the protein CASGKRTGSLNTEAFF.

This clone was detected many times. This rearrangement joins TRBV5-1 to TRBJ2-7; 7 nucleotides line up with TRBD1. V shed 7 bases, J shed 5 bases, and the junction held 6 bases outside the gene matches. The CDR3 sequence is 12 residues long. Germline CDR1 reads SGHRS; CDR2 reads YFSETQ. The CDR3 DNA reads as TGCGCCAGCCAAAAGGGGGCGAACGAGCAGTACTTC. This encodes CASQKGANEQYF.

The chain joins TRBV5-1 to TRBJ2-1, with TRBD2 matching 9 bases. Germline assignment: CDR1 SGHRS and CDR2 YFSETQ. The CDR3 length is 13 residues. The J segment lost 6 bases and the V segment lost 4 bases, leaving 2 bases of the junction unmatched. CDR3 nucleotides: TGCGCCAGCAGCCCGGGACTAGCCAATGAGCAGTTCTTC. The encoded protein is CASSPGLANEQFF.

This clone was observed once. This chain uses TRBV4-1 with TRBJ2-3; D is possibly TRBD1 (5 bases). The CDR3 loop spans 13 amino acids. Between the trimmed V and J ends, which lost 3 bases and 6 bases, there was a span of 10 bases. Germline CDR1 and CDR2: MGHRA and YSYEKL. CDR3 residues: CASSHVGADTQYF. The CDR3 nucleotides read TGCGCCAGCAGCCACGTAGGGGCGGATACGCAGTATTTT.

The J gene is TRBJ1-2, the V gene TRBV15; tentatively, D is TRBD1 (5 bases). CDR3 length: 14 amino acids. Germline lookup yields CDR1 LNHNV and CDR2 YYDKDF (reference sequence). V lost 3 bases and J lost 1, with 9 bases in between. The CDR3 DNA sequence: TGTGCCACCAGCAGGGGGGGGTTTAACTATGGCTACACCTTC. Residues: CATSRGGFNYGYTF.

The rearrangement uses TRBV7-6 and TRBJ2-3; 7 bases are shared with TRBD1. The CDR3 consists of 15 residues. Trimming removed 5 bases from V and 1 base from J; junction bases left unmatched: 6. The V gene's germline CDR1 is SGHVS and CDR2 FNYEAQ. CDR3 DNA sequence: TGTGCCAGCAGCCCAAGGGGGACAGGCACAGATACGCAGTATTTT. Its protein is CASSPRGTGTDTQYF.

The chain joins TRBV5-1 to TRBJ2-7; 8 bases fit TRBD1. The CDR3 contains 16 residues. Unmatched junction bases numbered 14, after V lost 4 bases and J lost 5 bases. Germline V gene data show CDR1 as SGHRS and CDR2 as YFSETQ. The CDR3 is CASSPASGTGSNEQYF. For the CDR3, the DNA is TGCGCCAGCAGCCCGGCTTCCGGGACAGGTAGTAACGAGCAGTACTTC. Drawing the rest from reference TRBV5-1 and TRBJ2-7, the complete variable domain is KAGVTQTPRYLIKTRGQQVTLSCSPISGHRSVSWYQQTPGQGLQFLFEYFSETQRNKGNFPGRFSGRQFSNSRSEMNVSTLELGDSALYLCASSPASGTGSNEQYFGPGTRLTVT.

The chain recombines TRBV9 with TRBJ2-2, with a tentative D call TRBD2 (7 bases). The germline V and J ends were trimmed by 2 bases and 7 bases, with 12 bases remaining between them. CDR1 is SGDLS, CDR2 YYNGEE, per germline. The CDR3 covers 14 residues. CDR3 protein: CASSVGGAGGELFF. In DNA form, the CDR3 reads TGTGCCAGCAGCGTTGGGGGGGCGGGCGGGGAGCTGTTTTTT.

The chain is built from TRBV7-8 and TRBJ1-2; 9 positions match TRBD1. In germline, CDR1 is SGHVS, CDR2 FQNEAQ. V lost 7 bases, J lost 4 bases, and 7 bases stayed unmatched. The CDR3 sequence is 14 residues long. The CDR3 region is CASNPGQGGYGYTF. Written as DNA, the CDR3 is TGTGCCAGCAACCCGGGACAGGGCGGCTATGGCTACACCTTC. Filled out from reference TRBV7-8 and TRBJ1-2, the complete variable domain reads GAGVSQSPRYKVAKRGQDVALRCDPISGHVSLFWYQQALGQGPEFLTYFQNEAQLDKSGLPSDRFFAERPEGSVSTLKIQRTQQEDSAVYLCASNPGQGGYGYTFGSGTRLTVV.

The rearrangement links TRBV10-3 to TRBJ2-7; the D gene is possibly TRBD2 (5 bases). V was clipped by 4 bases and J by 7 bases, with 11 bases between them. Germline CDR1 reads ENHRY; CDR2 reads SYGVKD. The CDR3 runs 12 residues. In DNA, the CDR3 is TGTGCCATCAGTGGACGGGAAGGTGAGCAGTACTTC. It is translated as CAISGREGEQYF.